Listed below are T cell receptor beta chains from one sample, sequenced in a study of cytomegalovirus exposure and HLA in healthy donors. Profiling relied on immunoSEQ multiplex PCR, and the TCRdb table lists in-frame clones only, not all of them. The table shows 140,000 to 150,000 clones, with 77% occurring only once. The sample consisted of PBMCs. These receptors were obtained from a male donor in good health and CMV-seronegative. The CDR3 runs from the conserved cysteine through the conserved F or W. Each record gives: V gene, clone size, J gene, CDR3 protein. Rows may omit the clone size; those that give it use once, few, many or a size class.

v_call: TRBV5-4; clone_size: NA; j_call: TRBJ2-7; cdr3_aa: CASSVDRGSYEQYF
v_call: TRBV29-1; clone_size: NA; j_call: TRBJ1-1; cdr3_aa: CSVEPLAGGNTEAFF
v_call: TRBV4-3; clone_size: NA; j_call: TRBJ2-4; cdr3_aa: CASSQVLAGAKTAKNSQYF
v_call: TRBV5-1; clone_size: NA; j_call: TRBJ2-5; cdr3_aa: CATRRRPSGGQETQYF
v_call: TRBV2; clone_size: once; j_call: TRBJ2-2; cdr3_aa: CASNREGELFF
v_call: TRBV11-2; clone_size: once; j_call: TRBJ2-7; cdr3_aa: CASSWGRDFSYEQYF
v_call: TRBV10-3; clone_size: NA; j_call: TRBJ1-5; cdr3_aa: CAITVPERQPQHF
v_call: TRBV5-1; clone_size: NA; j_call: TRBJ2-5; cdr3_aa: CASSLRPPSGSGAETQYF
v_call: TRBV7-2; clone_size: NA; j_call: TRBJ2-7; cdr3_aa: CASSLQGYEQYF
v_call: TRBV14; clone_size: NA; j_call: TRBJ1-2; cdr3_aa: CASSPWTGFNYGYTF
v_call: TRBV7-2; clone_size: NA; j_call: TRBJ2-7; cdr3_aa: CASTFRQGTGEQYF
v_call: TRBV18; clone_size: NA; j_call: TRBJ1-1; cdr3_aa: CASSLTGSPEAFF
v_call: TRBV4-1; clone_size: once; j_call: TRBJ1-2; cdr3_aa: CASSLGLPGGYTF
v_call: TRBV6-5; clone_size: NA; j_call: TRBJ1-2; cdr3_aa: CASSYSGQPYGYTF
v_call: TRBV7-9; clone_size: NA; j_call: TRBJ1-5; cdr3_aa: CSSSLSGTGPNQPQHF
v_call: TRBV7-6; clone_size: few; j_call: TRBJ1-1; cdr3_aa: CASSPPSGGAFF
v_call: TRBV7-6; clone_size: NA; j_call: TRBJ1-6; cdr3_aa: CASSLGQGSNSPLHF
v_call: TRBV4-1; clone_size: NA; j_call: TRBJ1-3; cdr3_aa: CASSHSGNTIYF
v_call: TRBV10-3; clone_size: NA; j_call: TRBJ1-1; cdr3_aa: CAISEWRDVNTEAFF
v_call: TRBV29-1; clone_size: NA; j_call: TRBJ2-7; cdr3_aa: CSVLTWDSYEQYF
v_call: TRBV6-5; clone_size: NA; j_call: TRBJ2-7; cdr3_aa: CASSYGGSIYEQYF
v_call: TRBV19; clone_size: NA; j_call: NA; cdr3_aa: CASSRGRDRYEQYF
v_call: TRBV7-6; clone_size: NA; j_call: TRBJ2-5; cdr3_aa: CASSLEAGQETQYF
v_call: TRBV7-2; clone_size: NA; j_call: TRBJ1-3; cdr3_aa: CASSLKGGSGTIYF
v_call: TRBV14; clone_size: NA; j_call: TRBJ2-1; cdr3_aa: CASSHTGTGDPREQFF
v_call: TRBV5-1; clone_size: NA; j_call: TRBJ2-7; cdr3_aa: CASSVATGGNEQYF
v_call: TRBV7-8; clone_size: NA; j_call: TRBJ2-5; cdr3_aa: CASSLLGGGLKETQYF
v_call: TRBV6-1; clone_size: NA; j_call: TRBJ2-1; cdr3_aa: CASTRLTSYNEQFF
v_call: TRBV5-1; clone_size: NA; j_call: TRBJ1-4; cdr3_aa: CASSFGDRVEKLFF
v_call: TRBV5-6; clone_size: NA; j_call: TRBJ2-7; cdr3_aa: CASSLATSGATYEQYF
v_call: TRBV6-1; clone_size: NA; j_call: TRBJ2-5; cdr3_aa: CASILSGRETQYF
v_call: TRBV9; clone_size: NA; j_call: TRBJ2-1; cdr3_aa: CASSTTDEQFF
v_call: TRBV5-1; clone_size: NA; j_call: TRBJ1-1; cdr3_aa: CASSAGQTNTEAFF
v_call: TRBV27; clone_size: NA; j_call: TRBJ2-3; cdr3_aa: CASSLAGTNTDTQYF
v_call: TRBV5-1; clone_size: NA; j_call: TRBJ2-3; cdr3_aa: CASSLAGVSDTQYF
v_call: TRBV5-1; clone_size: once; j_call: TRBJ1-2; cdr3_aa: CASTPSQGLGYGYTF
v_call: TRBV5-1; clone_size: NA; j_call: TRBJ2-5; cdr3_aa: CASSLLGTKQETQYF
v_call: TRBV18; clone_size: NA; j_call: TRBJ1-5; cdr3_aa: CASSPSGVANQPQHF
v_call: TRBV6-4; clone_size: NA; j_call: TRBJ2-1; cdr3_aa: CASSASGTSGRLEQFF
v_call: TRBV7-9; clone_size: NA; j_call: TRBJ2-1; cdr3_aa: CASSSGLAGWNEQFF
v_call: TRBV7-9; clone_size: few; j_call: TRBJ2-3; cdr3_aa: CASSEGASGTDTQYF
v_call: TRBV25-1; clone_size: NA; j_call: TRBJ1-2; cdr3_aa: CASSESRGGYGYTF
v_call: TRBV27; clone_size: NA; j_call: TRBJ1-2; cdr3_aa: CASSLSTRTGNYGYTF
v_call: TRBV6-1; clone_size: NA; j_call: TRBJ2-7; cdr3_aa: CASSEVQYEQYF
v_call: TRBV6-1; clone_size: NA; j_call: TRBJ2-5; cdr3_aa: CASIRWAGGPETQYF
v_call: TRBV6-6; clone_size: NA; j_call: TRBJ2-1; cdr3_aa: CASSPPAYNEQFF